There are a few counts of the clone carrying this T cell receptor beta chain. The entry originates in a study of T-cell reconstitution after alpha-beta-depleted transplantation in children. Per germline, CDR1 LGHDT and CDR2 YNNKEL (reference sequence). Trimming shortened V by 4 bases and J by 8 bases, and 17 bases separated the two germline ends. This CDR3 is 14 amino acids long. Unique molecular identifiers were used in preparing the TCRbeta library. From the PCR reads, TCRdb called clonotypes with MiXCR, one entry per CDR3 protein. The top ten hold less than 6.5% of the sample, which has 490,000 or so distinct CDR3 sequences, about 12% seen once.

The source of this sequence is a human donor who donated a stem cell graft to a child with combined immunodeficiency. The chain has TRBV3-1 and TRBJ2-5, with no clear D. This specimen was PBMCs from the stem cell graft donor, taken from the stem cell graft. This CDR3 reads CASSPDGFKRTQYF. The DNA for the CDR3 is TGTGCCAGCAGCCCCGACGGGTTCAAGAGAACCCAGTACTTC.